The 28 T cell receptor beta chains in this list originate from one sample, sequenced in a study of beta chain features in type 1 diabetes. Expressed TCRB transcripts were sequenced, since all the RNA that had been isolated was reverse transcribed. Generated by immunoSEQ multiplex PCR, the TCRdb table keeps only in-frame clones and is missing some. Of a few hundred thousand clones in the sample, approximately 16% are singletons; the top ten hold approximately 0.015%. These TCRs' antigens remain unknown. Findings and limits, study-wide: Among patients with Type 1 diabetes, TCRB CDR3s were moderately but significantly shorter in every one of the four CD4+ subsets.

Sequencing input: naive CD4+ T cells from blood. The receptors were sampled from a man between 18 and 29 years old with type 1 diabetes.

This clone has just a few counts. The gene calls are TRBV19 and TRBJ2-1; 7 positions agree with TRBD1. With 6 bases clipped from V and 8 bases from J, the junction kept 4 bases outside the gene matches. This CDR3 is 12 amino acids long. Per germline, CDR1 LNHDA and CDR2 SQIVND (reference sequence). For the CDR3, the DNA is TGTGCCAGTAGCAAACAGGGGTATGAGCAGTTCTTC. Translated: CASSKQGYEQFF.

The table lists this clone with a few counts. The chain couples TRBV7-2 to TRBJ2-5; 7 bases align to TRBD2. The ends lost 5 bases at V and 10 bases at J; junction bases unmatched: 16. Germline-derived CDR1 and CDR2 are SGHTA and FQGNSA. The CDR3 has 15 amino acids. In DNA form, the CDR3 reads TGTGCCAGCAGCACATCTAGACGGGGAGGGTGGGACCAGTACTTC. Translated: CASSTSRRGGWDQYF. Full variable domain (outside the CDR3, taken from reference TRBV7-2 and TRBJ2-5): GAGVSQSPSNKVTEKGKDVELRCDPISGHTALYWYRQSLGQGLEFLIYFQGNSAPDKSGLPSDRFSAERTGGSVSTLTIQRTQQEDSAVYLCASSTSRRGGWDQYFGPGTRLLVL.

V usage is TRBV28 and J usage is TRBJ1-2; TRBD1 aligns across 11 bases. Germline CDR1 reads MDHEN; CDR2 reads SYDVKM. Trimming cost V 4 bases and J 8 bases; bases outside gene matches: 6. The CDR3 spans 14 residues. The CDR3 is CASSSGTGGIGYTF. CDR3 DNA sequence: TGTGCCAGCAGTTCCGGGACAGGGGGTATCGGCTACACCTTC.

DNA for the CDR3: TGTGCCAGCAGCTTAGGAGGACTAGCGGGAGGGAGTCCCTACGAGCAGTACTTC. It encodes CASSLGGLAGGSPYEQYF. This rearrangement joins TRBV7-2 to TRBJ2-7, with 15 positions matching TRBD2. From germline, CDR1 is SGHTA and CDR2 FQGNSA. This CDR3 comprises 18 residues. J lost 2 bases, V lost 1 base, and 6 bases had no gene match.

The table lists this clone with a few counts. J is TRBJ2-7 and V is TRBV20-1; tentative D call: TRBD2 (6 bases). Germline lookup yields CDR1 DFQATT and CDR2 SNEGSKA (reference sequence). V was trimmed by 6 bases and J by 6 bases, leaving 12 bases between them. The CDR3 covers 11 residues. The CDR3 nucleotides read TGCAGTGCCCTGACTAGGATCGAGCAGTACTTC. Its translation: CSALTRIEQYF.

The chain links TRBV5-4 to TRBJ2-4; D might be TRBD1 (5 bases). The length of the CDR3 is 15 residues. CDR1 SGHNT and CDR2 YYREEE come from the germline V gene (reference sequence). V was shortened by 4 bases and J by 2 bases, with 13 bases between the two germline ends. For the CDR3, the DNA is TGTGCCAGCAGCCGCAATAGGGGTTCCAAAAACATTCAGTACTTC. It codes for CASSRNRGSKNIQYF. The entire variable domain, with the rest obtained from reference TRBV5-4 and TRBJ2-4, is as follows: ETGVTQSPTHLIKTRGQQVTLRCSSQSGHNTVSWYQQALGQGPQFIFQYYREEENGRGNFPPRFSGLQFPNYSSELNVNALELDDSALYLCASSRNRGSKNIQYFGAGTRLSVL.

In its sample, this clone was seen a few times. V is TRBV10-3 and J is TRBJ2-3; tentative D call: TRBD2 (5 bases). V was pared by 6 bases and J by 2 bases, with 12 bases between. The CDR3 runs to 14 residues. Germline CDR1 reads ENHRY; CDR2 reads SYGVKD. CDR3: CAIRPGLATDTQYF. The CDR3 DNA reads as TGTGCCATCAGGCCAGGACTGGCCACAGATACGCAGTATTTT.

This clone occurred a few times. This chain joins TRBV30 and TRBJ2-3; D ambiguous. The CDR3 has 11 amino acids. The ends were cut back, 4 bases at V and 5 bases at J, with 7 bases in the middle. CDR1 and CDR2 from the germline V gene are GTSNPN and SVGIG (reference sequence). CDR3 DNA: TGTGCCTGGACCCCGGGAGATACGCAGTATTTT. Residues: CAWTPGDTQYF.

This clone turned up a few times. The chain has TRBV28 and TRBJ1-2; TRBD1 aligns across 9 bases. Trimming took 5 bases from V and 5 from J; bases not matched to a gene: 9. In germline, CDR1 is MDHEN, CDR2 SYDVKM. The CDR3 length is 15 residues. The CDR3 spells CASSLDPGTGYGYTF. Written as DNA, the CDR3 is TGTGCCAGCAGTCTCGACCCTGGGACAGGGTATGGCTACACCTTC.

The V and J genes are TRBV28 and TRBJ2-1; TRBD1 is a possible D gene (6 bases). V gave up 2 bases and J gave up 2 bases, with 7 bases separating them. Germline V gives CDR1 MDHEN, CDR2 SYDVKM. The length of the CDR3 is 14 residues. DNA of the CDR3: TGTGCCAGCAGTTTAACAGGGACCTACAATGAGCAGTTCTTC. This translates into CASSLTGTYNEQFF.

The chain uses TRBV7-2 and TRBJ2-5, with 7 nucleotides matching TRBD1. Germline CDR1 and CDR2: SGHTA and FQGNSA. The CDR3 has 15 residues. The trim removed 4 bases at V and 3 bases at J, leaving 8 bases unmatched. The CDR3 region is CASSSRDSREETQYF. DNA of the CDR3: TGTGCCAGCAGCTCCCGGGACAGTAGAGAAGAGACCCAGTACTTC.

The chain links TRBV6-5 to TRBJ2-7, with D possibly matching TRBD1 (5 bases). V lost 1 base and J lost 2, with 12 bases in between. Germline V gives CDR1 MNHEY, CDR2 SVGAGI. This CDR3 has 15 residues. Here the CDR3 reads CASSYWAGNPYEQYF. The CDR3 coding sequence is TGTGCCAGCAGTTACTGGGCAGGGAATCCCTACGAGCAGTACTTC.

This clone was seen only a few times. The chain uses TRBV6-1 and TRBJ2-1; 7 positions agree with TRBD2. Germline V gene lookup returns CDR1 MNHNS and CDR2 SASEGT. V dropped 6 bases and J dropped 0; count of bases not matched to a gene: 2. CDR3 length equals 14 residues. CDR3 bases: TGTGCCAGCAGCGGCGGGAGCTCCTACAATGAGCAGTTCTTC. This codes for CASSGGSSYNEQFF.

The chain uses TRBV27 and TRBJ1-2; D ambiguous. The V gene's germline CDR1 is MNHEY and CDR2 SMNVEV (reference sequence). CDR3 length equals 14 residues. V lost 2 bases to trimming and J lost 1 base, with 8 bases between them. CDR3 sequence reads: CASSLGQINYGYTF. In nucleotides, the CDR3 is TGTGCCAGCAGTTTAGGCCAGATTAACTATGGCTACACCTTC.

For the CDR3, the DNA is TGCGCCAGCAGCCAAGACGGTTGGGGGGAGTCGACCTACGAGCAGTACTTC. This sequence encodes CASSQDGWGESTYEQYF. J is TRBJ2-7 and V is TRBV4-1; a weak D match, TRBD2 (6 bases). The V and J ends lost 0 bases and 2 bases respectively, with 17 bases between them. The CDR3 contains 17 residues. The V gene's germline CDR1 is MGHRA and CDR2 YSYEKL.

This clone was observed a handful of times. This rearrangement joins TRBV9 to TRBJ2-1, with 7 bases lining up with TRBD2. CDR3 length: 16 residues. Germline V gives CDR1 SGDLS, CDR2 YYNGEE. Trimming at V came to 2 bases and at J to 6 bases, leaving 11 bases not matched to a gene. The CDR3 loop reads CASSVKVAGGFNEQFF. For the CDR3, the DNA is TGTGCCAGCAGCGTGAAAGTCGCCGGGGGGTTCAATGAGCAGTTCTTC.

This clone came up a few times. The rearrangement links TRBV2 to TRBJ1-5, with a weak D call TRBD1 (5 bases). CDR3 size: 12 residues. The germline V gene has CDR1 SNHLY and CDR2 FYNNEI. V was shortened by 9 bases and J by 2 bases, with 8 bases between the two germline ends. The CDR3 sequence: CASTGGNQPQHF. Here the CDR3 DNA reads TGTGCCAGTACAGGAGGCAATCAGCCCCAGCATTTT.

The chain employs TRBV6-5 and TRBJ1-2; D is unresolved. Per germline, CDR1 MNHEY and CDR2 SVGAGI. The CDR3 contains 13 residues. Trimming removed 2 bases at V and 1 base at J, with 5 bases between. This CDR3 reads CASSYGNNYGYTF. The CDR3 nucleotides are TGTGCCAGCAGTTACGGCAATAACTATGGCTACACCTTC.

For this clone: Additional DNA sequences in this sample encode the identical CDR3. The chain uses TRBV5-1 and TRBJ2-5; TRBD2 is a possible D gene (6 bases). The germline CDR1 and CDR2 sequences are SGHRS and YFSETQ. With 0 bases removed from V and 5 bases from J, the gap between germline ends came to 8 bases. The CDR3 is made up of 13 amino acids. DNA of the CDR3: TGCGCCAGCAGCTTGGAAGGAGGGGAGACCCAGTACTTC. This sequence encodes CASSLEGGETQYF.

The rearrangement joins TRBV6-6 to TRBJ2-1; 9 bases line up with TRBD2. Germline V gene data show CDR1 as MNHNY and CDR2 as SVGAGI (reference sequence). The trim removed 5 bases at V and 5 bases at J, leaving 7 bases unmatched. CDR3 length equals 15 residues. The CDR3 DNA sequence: TGTGCCAGCAGTGCTCTAGCGGGACAAAACAATGAGCAGTTCTTC. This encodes CASSALAGQNNEQFF.

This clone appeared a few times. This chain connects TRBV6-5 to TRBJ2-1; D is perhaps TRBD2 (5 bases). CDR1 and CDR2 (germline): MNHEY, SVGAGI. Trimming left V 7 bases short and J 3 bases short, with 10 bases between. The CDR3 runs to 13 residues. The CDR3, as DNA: TGTGCCAGCACAGGACTGGTCTACAATGAGCAGTTCTTC. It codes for CASTGLVYNEQFF.

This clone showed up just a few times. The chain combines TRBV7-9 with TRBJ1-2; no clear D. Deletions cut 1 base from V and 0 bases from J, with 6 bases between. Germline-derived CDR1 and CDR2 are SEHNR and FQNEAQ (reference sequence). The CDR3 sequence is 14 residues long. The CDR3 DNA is TGTGCCAGCAGCTTAGTCCCAGCTAACTATGGCTACACCTTC. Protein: CASSLVPANYGYTF.

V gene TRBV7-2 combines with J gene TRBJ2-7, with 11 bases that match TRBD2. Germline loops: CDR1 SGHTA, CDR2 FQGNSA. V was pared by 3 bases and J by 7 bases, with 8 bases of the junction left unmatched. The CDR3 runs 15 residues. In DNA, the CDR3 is TGTGCCAGCAGCTTTTTAGCGGGAGGGCCTGATGAGCAGTACTTC. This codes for CASSFLAGGPDEQYF. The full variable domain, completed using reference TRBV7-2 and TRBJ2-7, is GAGVSQSPSNKVTEKGKDVELRCDPISGHTALYWYRQSLGQGLEFLIYFQGNSAPDKSGLPSDRFSAERTGGSVSTLTIQRTQQEDSAVYLCASSFLAGGPDEQYFGPGTRLTVT.

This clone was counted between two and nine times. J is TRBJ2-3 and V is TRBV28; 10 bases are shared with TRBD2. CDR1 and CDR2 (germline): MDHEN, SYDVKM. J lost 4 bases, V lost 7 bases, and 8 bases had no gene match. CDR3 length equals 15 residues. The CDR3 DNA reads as TGTGCCAGCAACACGGGACTAGCGAGGCCAGATACGCAGTATTTT. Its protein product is CASNTGLARPDTQYF.

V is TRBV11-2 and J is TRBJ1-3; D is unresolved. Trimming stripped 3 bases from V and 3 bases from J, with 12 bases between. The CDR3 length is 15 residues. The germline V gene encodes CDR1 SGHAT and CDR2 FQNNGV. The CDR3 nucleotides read TGTGCCAGCAGCTTGTTCGCGGGGTTTGGAAACACCATATATTTT. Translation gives CASSLFAGFGNTIYF.

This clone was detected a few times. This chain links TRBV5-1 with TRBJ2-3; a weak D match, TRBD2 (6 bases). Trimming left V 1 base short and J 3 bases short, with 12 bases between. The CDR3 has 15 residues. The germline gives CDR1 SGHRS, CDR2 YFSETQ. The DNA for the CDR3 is TGCGCCAGCAGCTTGATGACTAGAAGGACAGATACGCAGTATTTT. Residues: CASSLMTRRTDTQYF.

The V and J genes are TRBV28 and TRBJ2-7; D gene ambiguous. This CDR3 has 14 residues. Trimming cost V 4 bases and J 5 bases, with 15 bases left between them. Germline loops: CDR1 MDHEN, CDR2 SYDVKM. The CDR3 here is CASSSPVPTHEQYF. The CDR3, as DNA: TGTGCCAGCAGTTCCCCCGTCCCAACACACGAGCAGTACTTC.

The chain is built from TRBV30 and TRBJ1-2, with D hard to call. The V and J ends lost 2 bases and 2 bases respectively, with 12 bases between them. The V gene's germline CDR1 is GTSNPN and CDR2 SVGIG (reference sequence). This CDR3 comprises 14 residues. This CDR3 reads CAWSTRVNNYGYTF. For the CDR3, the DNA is TGTGCCTGGAGTACGAGGGTTAACAACTATGGCTACACCTTC.